These T cell receptor beta chains were read from a single sample in a study of cytomegalovirus exposure and HLA in healthy donors. Clones were sequenced by immunoSEQ multiplex PCR, and TCRdb holds only the in-frame ones, with some missing. The sample has more than 110,000 clones, 88% seen once; the top ten hold around 8%. The sequenced sample was PBMCs. The receptors derive from a woman between 18 and 29 years old in good health and CMV-seropositive. Both conserved end residues are part of each CDR3. A D gene is named only where the DNA matches it firmly. The size field is filled for only some rows; it gives once, few, many or a size class.

>TRBV27|TRBD2|-|TRBJ2-7
CASSLSLGTSAYEQYF
TGTGCCAGCAGTTTATCGTTAGGGACTAGCGCTTACGAGCAGTACTTC
>TRBV4-1|TRBD2|-|TRBJ2-2
CASSHLRGGRYANTGELFF
TGCGCCAGCAGCCACTTACGCGGGGGGAGATACGCGAACACCGGGGAGCTGTTTTTT
>TRBV5-6|-|-|TRBJ2-2
CASSTHSFTGELFF
TGTGCCAGCAGCACCCACAGTTTCACCGGGGAGCTGTTTTTT
>TRBV28|TRBD2|-|TRBJ2-1
CASSFRSGRTDEQFF
TGTGCCAGCAGTTTCAGGAGCGGGAGGACCGATGAGCAGTTCTTC
>TRBV29-1|-|-|TRBJ2-7
CSANQGSSYEQYF
TGCAGCGCAAACCAGGGCAGCTCCTACGAGCAGTACTTC
>TRBV2|TRBD1|-|TRBJ1-1
CASSDPGTGVTEAFF
TGTGCCAGCAGTGACCCCGGGACAGGGGTGACTGAAGCTTTCTTT
>TRBV7-2|TRBD1|-|TRBJ1-5
CASSLRTGANQPQHF
TGTGCCAGCAGCTTAAGGACAGGGGCAAATCAGCCCCAGCATTTT
>TRBV5-4|-|-|TRBJ2-3
CASSSGLDTDTQYF
TGTGCCAGCAGCTCGGGACTGGACACAGATACGCAGTATTTT
>TRBV5-1|TRBD1|-|TRBJ1-2
CASRTGTGDYGYTF
TGCGCCAGCAGGACCGGGACAGGGGACTATGGCTACACCTTC
>TRBV5-1|TRBD2|-|TRBJ2-7
CASSYGLEGAYEQYF
TGCGCCAGCAGCTACGGACTAGAAGGGGCCTACGAGCAGTACTTC
>TRBV13|TRBD1|-|TRBJ1-1
CASSGDRGRTEAFF
TGTGCCAGCAGCGGAGACAGGGGGCGAACTGAAGCTTTCTTT
>TRBV19|-|-|TRBJ1-1
CASIDWREAFF
TGTGCCAGTATCGACTGGAGAGAAGCTTTCTTT
>TRBV14|TRBD1|-|TRBJ1-1
CASSRGQGEVYTEAFF
TGTGCCAGCAGCCGGGGACAGGGGGAGGTCTACACTGAAGCTTTCTTT
>TRBV19|-|-|TRBJ1-5
CASQGKRGGGNQPQHF
TGTGCCAGCCAGGGGAAAAGGGGAGGGGGCAATCAGCCCCAGCATTTT
>TRBV4-1|TRBD2|-|TRBJ2-5
CASSPGRGGLGKTQYF
TGCGCCAGCAGCCCGGGCCGGGGGGGTCTAGGAAAGACCCAGTACTTC
>TRBV19|-|-|TRBJ1-4
CATKQGYHREKLFF
TGTGCCACCAAACAGGGATACCACCGTGAAAAACTGTTTTTT
>TRBV7-3|-|-|TRBJ2-7
CASSLDTVSYEQYF
TGTGCCAGCAGCTTAGACACCGTCTCCTACGAGCAGTACTTC
>TRBV7-2|-|-|TRBJ1-1
CASSLDFRGTEAFF
TGTGCCAGCAGCTTAGATTTTAGGGGCACTGAAGCTTTCTTT
>TRBV2|-|-|TRBJ1-5
CASSEIGRGVPSGNQPQHF
TGTGCCAGCAGTGAGATCGGGAGGGGGGTCCCCTCGGGCAATCAGCCCCAGCATTTT
>TRBV4-1|-|-|TRBJ2-1
CASSQWGMGGPINEQFF
TGCGCCAGCAGCCAATGGGGGATGGGGGGTCCCATCAATGAGCAGTTCTTC
>TRBV28|-|-|TRBJ1-6
CASSFRGGGPLHF
TGTGCCAGCAGTTTTCGGGGGGGAGGGCCCCTCCACTTT
>TRBV27|TRBD1|-|TRBJ1-2
CASSLGQGNYGYTF
TGTGCCAGCAGTTTGGGACAGGGGAATTATGGCTACACCTTC
>TRBV4-1|-|-|TRBJ1-3
CASSQDSAGLSSGNTIYF
TGCGCCAGCAGCCAAGATTCCGCGGGGCTTAGCTCTGGAAACACCATATATTTT
>TRBV7-6|TRBD2|-|TRBJ2-3
CASSPTSVGDTQYF
TGTGCCAGCAGCCCCACTAGCGTCGGAGATACGCAGTATTTT
>TRBV29-1|TRBD2|few|TRBJ2-1
CSVGISGRVGDEQFF
TGCAGCGTTGGAATTAGCGGGAGAGTCGGCGATGAGCAGTTCTTC
>TRBV30|-|-|TRBJ1-2
CAWSEQGVGGYTF
TGTGCCTGGAGTGAGCAGGGTGTGGGTGGCTACACCTTC
>TRBV19|-|once|TRBJ1-2
CASSRLGGSHYGYTF
TGTGCCAGTAGTCGTCTTGGGGGCAGTCACTATGGCTACACCTTC
>TRBV7-8|TRBD2|-|TRBJ2-1
CASSLDGLAETNEQFF
TGTGCCAGCAGCTTAGACGGCCTAGCGGAAACTAATGAGCAGTTCTTC
>TRBV5-1|-|-|TRBJ2-1
CASSLVGDTYNEQFF
TGCGCCAGCAGCTTGGTCGGGGACACCTACAATGAGCAGTTCTTC
>TRBV5-1|-|once|TRBJ1-4
CASSLRTATNEKLFF
TGCGCCAGCAGCTTGAGGACAGCAACTAATGAAAAACTGTTTTTT
>TRBV6-5|TRBD1|-|TRBJ1-5
CASRWTGGDDQPQHF
TGTGCCAGCAGGTGGACAGGGGGCGACGATCAGCCCCAGCATTTT
>TRBV30|TRBD1|-|TRBJ1-2
CAWSSGTGGGYTF
TGTGCCTGGAGTTCCGGGACAGGGGGCGGCTACACCTTC
>TRBV2|-|-|TRBJ1-2
CASNPSLAGDYGYTF
TGTGCCAGCAACCCAAGCTTGGCCGGGGACTATGGCTACACCTTC
>TRBV2|-|-|TRBJ2-5
CASNWGGNQETQYF
TGTGCCAGCAACTGGGGAGGAAACCAAGAGACCCAGTACTTC
>TRBV5-1|TRBD1|-|TRBJ2-7
CASSFDRRRTGDSYEQYF
TGCGCCAGCAGCTTCGACAGACGGCGGACAGGGGATTCCTACGAGCAGTACTTC
>TRBV28|-|few|TRBJ2-7
CASSTPGQSYEQYF
TGTGCCAGCAGTACTCCTGGACAGTCCTACGAGCAGTACTTC
>TRBV5-8|TRBD2|-|TRBJ2-5
CASSGPGRGIIQETQYF
TGTGCCAGCAGCGGCCCAGGGCGGGGGATTATTCAAGAGACCCAGTACTTC
>TRBV18|TRBD1|-|TRBJ1-1
CASSSTGWAFF
TGTGCCAGCTCGTCGACAGGGTGGGCTTTCTTT
>TRBV5-1|TRBD2|-|TRBJ2-3
CASSFERERTDTQYF
TGCGCCAGCAGCTTTGAGCGGGAGAGAACAGATACGCAGTATTTT
>TRBV5-6|-|-|TRBJ2-1
CASSSDGGQFF
TGTGCCAGCAGCTCAGACGGCGGGCAGTTCTTC
>TRBV9|TRBD2|-|TRBJ2-3
CASSVQRGGRVPQYF
TGTGCCAGCAGCGTACAGCGGGGGGGCCGGGTCCCGCAGTATTTT
>TRBV19|-|-|TRBJ1-1
CASREALNTEAFF
TGTGCCAGTAGGGAGGCGCTGAACACTGAAGCTTTCTTT
>TRBV11-1|TRBD1|-|TRBJ1-1
CASSLSDRVNTEAFF
TGTGCCAGCAGCTTATCGGACAGGGTGAACACTGAAGCTTTCTTT
>TRBV6-6|-|once|TRBJ1-2
CASSYEGINYGYTF
TGTGCCAGCAGTTATGAGGGTATTAACTATGGCTACACCTTC
>TRBV19|TRBD1|-|TRBJ1-6
CASSLGTGKNSPLHF
TGTGCCAGTAGCCTTGGGACAGGGAAAAATTCACCCCTCCACTTT